Presented here are 27 T cell receptor beta chains from one specimen sequenced in a study of cytomegalovirus exposure and HLA in healthy donors. Primers: 60 Vbeta forward and 13 Jbeta reverse. Clones were sequenced by immunoSEQ multiplex PCR, and TCRdb holds only the in-frame ones, with some missing. Seen here are approximately 120,000 clones, 78% observed once, and the top ten hold roughly 3.5%. Sequenced sample: PBMCs. All receptors come from a man aged 35 to 55 in good health and CMV-seronegative.

The rearrangement joins TRBV7-9 to TRBJ1-4; TRBD1 might be the D (6 bases). This CDR3 is 15 amino acids long. V shed 2 bases and J shed 4 bases, with 11 bases lying between them. CDR1 and CDR2 (germline): SEHNR, FQNEAQ (reference sequence). CDR3: CASSLRLQGNEKLFF. The CDR3 DNA reads as TGTGCCAGCAGCTTAAGGCTACAGGGTAATGAAAAACTGTTTTTT.

This clone was detected only once. A read error may produce the germline difference seen at one junction end. The chain recombines TRBV5-6 with TRBJ1-3, with D perhaps matching TRBD1 (6 bases). The length of the CDR3 is 11 residues. Germline V gene sequence: CDR1 SGHDT, CDR2 YYEEEE. For the CDR3, the DNA is TGTGCCAGCAGCTCCCCTGGACAGTCAAGTTTT. Protein sequence: CASSSPGQSSF.

This clone was found a few times. The chain couples TRBV7-2 to TRBJ1-2; 7 bases are a match to TRBD1. The germline V gene encodes CDR1 SGHTA and CDR2 FQGNSA. This CDR3 comprises 14 residues. With V trimmed by 3 bases and J by 8 bases, 9 bases remained unmatched. The CDR3 sequence is CASSFQTGARGYTF. CDR3 DNA sequence: TGTGCCAGCAGCTTCCAAACAGGGGCCCGAGGCTACACCTTC.

The chain carries TRBV28 and TRBJ1-1; tentatively, D is TRBD1 (5 bases). V was shortened by 5 bases and J by 4 bases, with 17 bases between the two germline ends. From germline, CDR1 is MDHEN and CDR2 SYDVKM. The CDR3 consists of 15 residues. CDR3 amino acids: CASSVIRDGGTEAFF. CDR3 bases: TGTGCCAGCAGTGTAATCAGGGATGGCGGCACTGAAGCTTTCTTT.

This clone has ten or more counts. The sample carries other DNA sequences with the same CDR3. V is TRBV6-1 and J is TRBJ1-2; 7 bases match TRBD1. J gave up 4 bases and V 8 bases, and 7 bases lay outside the gene matches. Germline V CDR1 and CDR2: MNHNS, SASEGT. The CDR3 is 13 amino acids. CDR3 DNA: TGTGCCAGCTCCTCAGCAGGGGGCTATGGCTACACCTTC. Its translation is CASSSAGGYGYTF.

The V gene is TRBV7-2, the J gene TRBJ2-7; a possible D gene is TRBD1 (6 bases). CDR3 length: 15 residues. Trimming took 3 bases from V and 2 from J, leaving 14 bases between them. Germline-derived CDR1 and CDR2 are SGHTA and FQGNSA. CDR3 sequence: CASSLGQGQAYEQYF. The DNA of the CDR3 is TGTGCCAGCAGCTTGGGCCAGGGACAAGCCTACGAGCAGTACTTC.

This clone occurred once. This CDR3 reads CASSSGGFNEQFF. The DNA for the CDR3 is TGCGCCAGCAGTTCAGGGGGCTTCAATGAGCAGTTCTTC. The rearrangement links TRBV5-1 to TRBJ2-1; TRBD1 matches at 8 bases. The V and J ends lost 5 bases and 6 bases, in that order; junction bases with no gene match: 4. The germline V gene has CDR1 SGHRS and CDR2 YFSETQ. The CDR3 sequence is 13 residues long.

This chain uses TRBV7-2 with TRBJ1-1; perhaps TRBD1 as D (5 bases). The CDR3 contains 15 residues. V was trimmed by 0 bases and J by 3 bases, leaving 11 bases between them. Germline-derived CDR1 and CDR2 are SGHTA and FQGNSA. Written as DNA, the CDR3 is TGTGCCAGCAGCTTAGCCCCGGGGGGGGACACTGAAGCTTTCTTT. This encodes CASSLAPGGDTEAFF.

The rearrangement joins TRBV7-9 to TRBJ1-1; TRBD1 might be the D (6 bases). This CDR3 has 14 amino acids. Per the germline V gene, CDR1 is SEHNR and CDR2 is FQNEAQ (reference sequence). The germline V and J ends were trimmed by 5 bases and 3 bases, with 13 bases remaining between them. CDR3 sequence: CASSPQGQYTEAFF. The CDR3 region has the DNA TGTGCCAGCAGCCCCCAAGGACAGTACACTGAAGCTTTCTTT.

V gene TRBV28 combines with J gene TRBJ2-2; TRBD1 matches at 10 bases. Unmatched junction bases numbered 4, after V lost 8 bases and J lost 4 bases. Germline V gives CDR1 MDHEN, CDR2 SYDVKM. The CDR3 covers 14 residues. The CDR3 region is CASGTGEFTGELFF. The CDR3 nucleotides read TGTGCCAGCGGGACAGGGGAATTCACCGGGGAGCTGTTTTTT.

Worth noting for this clone: The junction departs from the called germline gene at one end, perhaps through a read error. V gene TRBV2 combines with J gene TRBJ2-6, with D maybe TRBD1 (6 bases). CDR3 length: 17 amino acids. From germline, CDR1 is SNHLY and CDR2 FYNNEI. The CDR3 protein is CASSGQGPRGGANGLTF. The CDR3 DNA sequence: TGTGCCAGCAGTGGGCAGGGGCCACGAGGTGGGGCCAACGGCCTGACTTTC.

V gene TRBV7-6 combines with J gene TRBJ2-2, with D maybe TRBD1 (5 bases). Germline V gene sequence: CDR1 SGHVS, CDR2 FNYEAQ. The CDR3 extends over 16 amino acids. Trimming cost V 7 bases and J 7 bases, with 22 bases left between them. CDR3 in amino acids: CASTDEGVTPVGELFF. The CDR3 DNA follows: TGTGCCAGCACCGATGAAGGGGTAACGCCCGTCGGGGAGCTGTTTTTT.

The chain carries TRBV7-9 and TRBJ1-3, with TRBD1 identical over 7 bases. From germline, CDR1 is SEHNR and CDR2 FQNEAQ (reference sequence). V shed 6 bases and J 0 bases; nucleotides not matched to a gene: 11. The CDR3 is 17 residues long. CDR3 loop: CASSTNRGPSSGNTIYF. CDR3 coding DNA: TGTGCCAGCAGTACCAACAGGGGTCCTAGCTCTGGAAACACCATATATTTT.

The chain links TRBV5-1 to TRBJ1-1; no clear D gene. V was clipped by 5 bases and J by 5 bases, with 13 bases between them. The CDR3 length is 13 residues. Germline V gives CDR1 SGHRS, CDR2 YFSETQ. The DNA for the CDR3 is TGCGCCAGCAGTAGGGCGTCGGGAACTGAAGCTTTCTTT. Its translation: CASSRASGTEAFF.

This chain uses TRBV6-1 with TRBJ2-1; 7 bases agree with TRBD1. V was pared by 3 bases and J by 5 bases, with 4 bases of the junction left unmatched. Germline CDR1 MNHNS, CDR2 SASEGT. The CDR3 length is 14 residues. The CDR3 is CASSDRDRDNEQFF. Here the CDR3 DNA reads TGTGCCAGCAGTGACCGGGACAGAGACAATGAGCAGTTCTTC.

This clone appeared a few times. In DNA, the CDR3 is TGTGCCAGTAGTATGGGGACAGGGGGCTTCAATCAGCCCCAGCATTTT. This encodes CASSMGTGGFNQPQHF. The chain links TRBV19 to TRBJ1-5, with 12 bases matching TRBD1. Looked up from germline, CDR1 is LNHDA and CDR2 is SQIVND (reference sequence). Trimming removed 3 bases from V and 3 bases from J; junction bases left unmatched: 3. The CDR3 runs 16 residues.

This clone was seen more than once but under ten times. This chain links TRBV19 with TRBJ1-2; 8 bases map to TRBD1. From germline, CDR1 is LNHDA and CDR2 SQIVND (reference sequence). The CDR3 runs to 13 residues. Trimming removed 7 bases from V and 5 bases from J; junction bases left unmatched: 6. CDR3 coding DNA: TGTGCCAGTACGCGGCAGGGGGCGTATGGCTACACCTTC. It encodes CASTRQGAYGYTF.

The rearrangement uses TRBV7-2 and TRBJ2-5; perhaps TRBD1 as D (6 bases). The CDR3 sequence is 13 residues long. V was pared by 3 bases and J by 4 bases, with 9 bases between. Per germline, CDR1 SGHTA and CDR2 FQGNSA. The CDR3 loop is CASSFTGSETQYF. The CDR3 region has the DNA TGTGCCAGCAGCTTTACAGGGTCAGAGACCCAGTACTTC.

As concerns this clone: The junction differs from germline at one of its ends, possibly a read error. The chain carries TRBV6-6 and TRBJ1-4; D ambiguous. In germline, CDR1 is MNHNY, CDR2 SVGAGI (reference sequence). This CDR3 contains 12 residues. The CDR3 coding sequence is TGTGCCGGCAGTCTTACTAATGAAAAACTGTTTTTT. It translates to CAGSLTNEKLFF.

The chain recombines TRBV11-2 with TRBJ2-1; 10 nucleotides match TRBD1. CDR1 SGHAT and CDR2 FQNNGV come from the germline V gene. This CDR3 comprises 15 residues. After removal of 8 bases from V and 9 bases from J, the junction contained 13 bases not matched to a gene. The CDR3 DNA is TGTGCCAGCCATTTTACGGGACAGGGGTTGGGTGAGCAGTTCTTC. Encoded protein: CASHFTGQGLGEQFF.

This chain uses TRBV6-5 with TRBJ1-2; 7 bases are shared with TRBD1. V lost 2 bases to trimming and J lost 2 bases; unmatched junction nucleotides: 8. Per germline, CDR1 MNHEY and CDR2 SVGAGI. The CDR3 is 16 amino acids. The CDR3, as DNA: TGTGCCAGCAGTTACCGACAGGGCCCGCTCAACTATGGCTACACCTTC. It yields the protein CASSYRQGPLNYGYTF.

This CDR3 is CASSLGDTEAFF. CDR3 DNA: TGTGCCAGCAGCCTCGGGGACACTGAAGCTTTCTTT. This rearrangement joins TRBV5-6 to TRBJ1-1; D is ambiguous. Trimming took off 4 bases at V and 3 bases at J, with 7 bases between the two ends. This CDR3 has 12 amino acids. Germline-derived CDR1 and CDR2 are SGHDT and YYEEEE.

This chain joins TRBV10-3 and TRBJ2-1; TRBD2 agrees at 7 bases. V lost 4 bases to trimming and J lost 8 bases; unmatched junction nucleotides: 2. This CDR3 region has 12 residues. Germline V gene lookup returns CDR1 ENHRY and CDR2 SYGVKD. The CDR3 nucleotides are TGTGCCATCAGTGCTCGGGGGGATGAGCAGTTCTTC. It translates to CAISARGDEQFF.

The CDR3 DNA follows: TGTGCCAGCAGCCCTCGGGGCGGGGGGCAGAATGAGCAGTTCTTC. Its protein product is CASSPRGGGQNEQFF. The rearrangement links TRBV7-3 to TRBJ2-1; 8 bases fit TRBD2. The CDR3 loop spans 15 amino acids. Looked up from germline, CDR1 is SGHTA and CDR2 is FQGTGA. Unmatched junction bases numbered 10, after V lost 5 bases and J lost 7 bases.

A word on this clone: A read error may produce the germline difference seen at one junction end. The V gene is TRBV7-7, the J gene TRBJ2-2, with 10 positions matching TRBD1. CDR1 SSHAT and CDR2 FNYEAQ come from the germline V gene (reference sequence). The CDR3 is 17 residues long. In DNA, the CDR3 is TGTGCTAGCAGTCGGAGCCGGGACAGGGGTAGCACCGGGGAGCTGTTTTTT. Residues: CASSRSRDRGSTGELFF. The full variable domain, rest sourced from reference TRBV7-7 and TRBJ2-2, is GAGVSQSPRYKVTKRGQDVTLRCDPISSHATLYWYQQALGQGPEFLTYFNYEAQPDKSGLPSDRFSAERPEGSISTLTIQRTEQRDSAMYRCASSRSRDRGSTGELFFGEGSRLTVL.

The chain employs TRBV6-5 and TRBJ1-1, with D hard to call. The germline V gene encodes CDR1 MNHEY and CDR2 SVGAGI. CDR3 length equals 12 residues. V was pared by 6 bases and J by 1 base, with 6 bases between. The CDR3 DNA reads as TGTGCCAGCAGACGGGAGAACACTGAAGCTTTCTTT. Protein sequence: CASRRENTEAFF.

This clone turned up a few times. CDR3 sequence (DNA): TGTGCCAGCAGCTTGGACATTACCAATTCACCCCTCCACTTT. It codes for CASSLDITNSPLHF. The genes are TRBV9 and TRBJ1-6; the D gene is possibly TRBD1 (5 bases). Germline V gene data show CDR1 as SGDLS and CDR2 as YYNGEE. Trimming cost V 4 bases and J 7 bases, with 12 bases left between them. The CDR3 has 14 residues.